A single sample is the source of the 12 T cell receptor beta chains below, sequenced in a study of T cells in Graves' hyperthyroidism and ophthalmopathy. RNA transcripts provided the source from which TCR beta CDR3 regions were amplified. TCR CDR3 underwent first-round RT-PCR with the HTBI primer set. TCRdb itself ran the multiplex PCR reads through MiXCR, one entry per CDR3 protein. Found here are 450,000 to 650,000 distinct CDR3 sequences, roughly 18% of them singletons; the top ten hold 17%. Sequences were obtained from blood. All receptors derive from a woman aged 18-29 years with Graves' ophthalmopathy.

This clonotype was seen a handful of times. The chain couples TRBV20-1 to TRBJ2-1; 9 nucleotides agree with TRBD2. Unmatched junction bases numbered 6, after V lost 1 base and J lost 2 bases. CDR3 length: 16 residues. Germline V gene data show CDR1 as DFQATT and CDR2 as SNEGSKA (reference sequence). The CDR3 DNA is TGCAGTGCTAGAGCCGCGGGAGGGCCGGCCTACAATGAGCAGTTCTTC. Translation: CSARAAGGPAYNEQFF.

This clonotype has at least ten counts. The rearrangement uses TRBV11-2 and TRBJ1-1; 7 bases are a match to TRBD1. V gave up 4 bases and J gave up 0 bases; unmatched junction bases: 5. From germline, CDR1 is SGHAT and CDR2 FQNNGV. The CDR3 sequence is 15 residues long. The CDR3 sequence: CASSSPTGMNTEAFF. CDR3 sequence (DNA): TGTGCCAGCAGCTCCCCGACAGGGATGAACACTGAAGCTTTCTTT.

This rearrangement joins TRBV6-1 to TRBJ1-4; maybe TRBD1 (6 bases). Trimming took 5 bases from V and 7 from J, leaving 17 bases between them. This CDR3 contains 15 residues. Germline loops: CDR1 MNHNS, CDR2 SASEGT. CDR3 sequence reads: CASSTEQGQGEKLFF. CDR3 DNA: TGTGCCAGCAGTACCGAACAGGGCCAAGGTGAAAAACTGTTTTTT.

This clonotype was picked up many times. The chain combines TRBV28 with TRBJ2-7; a possible D gene is TRBD2 (6 bases). V lost 4 bases, J lost 3 bases, and 19 bases lay in between. The germline V gene encodes CDR1 MDHEN and CDR2 SYDVKM. The CDR3 consists of 16 residues. The CDR3 sequence is CASSSPWAGSSYEQYF. CDR3 bases: TGTGCCAGCAGTTCCCCTTGGGCGGGGTCCAGCTACGAGCAGTACTTC.

Only one count was recorded for this clonotype. This may arise from a read error, as a much more abundant clone is one base away. The chain uses TRBV5-1 and TRBJ2-2; 9 bases are shared with TRBD1. Germline CDR1 is SGHRS and CDR2 is YFSETQ. This CDR3 has 15 residues. CDR3 coding DNA: TGCGCCAGCAGCCCGACAGGGGGGCAGACCGGGGAGCTGTCTTTT. The encoded protein is CASSPTGGQTGELSF.

The gene calls are TRBV9 and TRBJ1-3, with 7 bases identical to TRBD1. Germline assignment: CDR1 SGDLS and CDR2 YYNGEE. CDR3 length equals 17 residues. V shed 0 bases and J 0 bases; nucleotides not matched to a gene: 6. The CDR3 reads CASSVEGTVDSGNTIYF. DNA of the CDR3: TGTGCCAGCAGCGTAGAAGGGACAGTTGACTCTGGAAACACCATATATTTT.

V usage is TRBV9 and J usage is TRBJ1-5, with unresolved D. From germline, CDR1 is SGDLS and CDR2 YYNGEE. CDR3 length: 16 amino acids. V was clipped by 0 bases and J by 0 bases, with 10 bases between them. The CDR3 bases are TGTGCCAGCAGCGTAGTAGTAAGGAGTAGCAATCAGCCCCAGCATTTT. This encodes CASSVVVRSSNQPQHF. The full variable domain, rest sourced from reference TRBV9 and TRBJ1-5, is DSGVTQTPKHLITATGQRVTLRCSPRSGDLSVYWYQQSLDQGLQFLIQYYNGEERAKGNILERFSAQQFPDLHSELNLSSLELGDSALYFCASSVVVRSSNQPQHFGDGTRLSIL.

Many counts were recorded for this clonotype. The CDR3 coding sequence is TGCAGTGCTAGGCCCCTGGGGATCAGTGAGCAGTTCTTC. Protein sequence: CSARPLGISEQFF. The rearrangement links TRBV20-1 to TRBJ2-1, with no clear D. Between the trimmed V and J ends, which lost 3 bases and 9 bases, there was a span of 15 bases. The CDR3 covers 13 residues. CDR1 and CDR2 from the germline V gene are DFQATT and SNEGSKA (reference sequence).

This clonotype came up a few times. The DNA of the CDR3 is TGTGCCAGCAGTTTTAGGGTACAGAAACTGTTTTTT. As protein: CASSFRVQKLFF. This rearrangement joins TRBV28 to TRBJ1-4; D is uncertain. Trimming pared 3 bases from V and 11 bases from J, leaving 10 bases between. The CDR3 loop spans 12 amino acids. CDR1 and CDR2 (germline): MDHEN, SYDVKM.

The chain employs TRBV29-1 and TRBJ1-3; D remains ambiguous. V was pared by 4 bases and J by 3 bases, with 13 bases between. Germline V lookup: CDR1 SQVTM, CDR2 ANQGSEA. The CDR3 sequence is 14 residues long. The CDR3 spells CSVVGGEVGNTIYF. CDR3 nucleotide sequence: TGCAGCGTTGTGGGCGGGGAGGTTGGAAACACCATATATTTT.

There are a few counts of this clonotype. V gene TRBV18 combines with J gene TRBJ2-7; D is possibly TRBD1 or TRBD2 (5 bases each). The CDR3 is 13 amino acids. V lost 5 bases and J lost 5, with 13 bases in between. CDR1 is KGHSH and CDR2 is LQKENI in the germline V gene. Here the CDR3 reads CASSTGTSDEQYF. In DNA, the CDR3 is TGTGCCAGCTCAACCGGGACGTCCGACGAGCAGTACTTC.

This sequence joins TRBV20-1 and TRBJ2-5; weak D call: TRBD1 (5 bases). The germline V gene has CDR1 DFQATT and CDR2 SNEGSKA (reference sequence). With 5 bases removed from V and 5 bases from J, the gap between germline ends came to 18 bases. CDR3 length: 14 amino acids. CDR3 protein: CSADPPRGPETQYF. The CDR3, as DNA: TGCAGTGCTGACCCCCCTAGGGGCCCCGAGACCCAGTACTTC.